The 14 T cell receptor beta chains given below trace back to one sample, sequenced in a study of T cells in Graves' hyperthyroidism and ophthalmopathy (dated by TCRdb to the late 2010s). Library preparation used multiplex PCR. The run used an Illumina HiSeq 2000. TCR beta CDR3 regions were amplified from RNA transcripts. The first round of RT-PCR for the TCR CDR3 was performed with the HTBI primer set and the Qiagen OneStep RT-PCR kit. The public sequencing data were trimmed at Q25 with fastp and processed into clonotypes with MiXCR by TCRdb, which kept only in-frame beta chains. Every entry covers one CDR3 protein and lists the most common genes and DNA from its rows. Here the sample has about 400,000 distinct CDR3 sequences; 12% to 15% occur a single time. The ten largest make up roughly 19% of the sample. The sequenced sample consisted of blood. The receptors originated from a woman aged 60 to 75 with Graves' ophthalmopathy.

This clonotype is a singleton in its sample. This sequence joins TRBV4-1 and TRBJ2-5; no firm D call. V shed 0 bases and J shed 0 bases, with 14 bases lying between them. Germline V gene lookup returns CDR1 MGHRA and CDR2 YSYEKL. This CDR3 has 17 residues. In DNA, the CDR3 is TGCGCCAGCAGCCAAGAGTTTGTGACTCTGTACCAAGAGACCCAGTACTTC. This codes for CASSQEFVTLYQETQYF.

This clonotype came up a few times. The CDR3, as DNA: TGCAGTGCTAGAGATCGATGGAGGCCGGAGGGCCTAAGCGAGCAGTTCTTC. Translation: CSARDRWRPEGLSEQFF. V is TRBV20-1 and J is TRBJ2-1, with a possible D match to TRBD2 (6 bases). With 0 bases removed from V and 10 bases from J, the gap between germline ends came to 25 bases. CDR1 is DFQATT and CDR2 is SNEGSKA in the germline V gene (reference sequence). This CDR3 comprises 17 residues.

This clonotype was detected many times. The V call is TRBV13, the J call TRBJ2-3; the D is unclear. CDR1 and CDR2 (germline): PRHDT, FYEKMQ (reference sequence). This CDR3 spans 15 amino acids. V gave up 5 bases and J gave up 2 bases, with 14 bases separating them. CDR3 DNA: TGTGCCAGCAGCGAATCCCAGGTCTACACAGATACGCAGTATTTT. Amino acids: CASSESQVYTDTQYF.

Ten or more counts support this clonotype. This chain uses TRBV6-1 with TRBJ1-5, with D perhaps matching TRBD1 (6 bases). CDR1 is MNHNS, CDR2 SASEGT, per germline. Deletions cut 8 bases from V and 0 bases from J, with 17 bases between. The CDR3 has 16 amino acids. The chain's CDR3 is CASRYGGGDSNQPQHF. CDR3 nucleotide sequence: TGTGCCAGCCGCTATGGAGGGGGGGATAGCAATCAGCCCCAGCATTTT.

The table lists this clonotype with many counts. The CDR3 bases are TGTGCCAGCAGCCAAGACGGGACAGGGAGCCAAGAGACCCAGTACTTC. Its translation: CASSQDGTGSQETQYF. V is TRBV3-1 and J is TRBJ2-5, with TRBD1 identical over 9 bases. The V and J ends lost 0 bases and 1 base, in that order; junction bases with no gene match: 3. The CDR3 length is 16 residues. The germline CDR1 and CDR2 sequences are LGHDT and YNNKEL (reference sequence).

This chain links TRBV4-1 with TRBJ2-1; 8 bases are a match to TRBD1. Germline CDR1 and CDR2: MGHRA and YSYEKL. The CDR3 is 16 amino acids. Trimming took 3 bases from V and 0 from J; bases not matched to a gene: 4. The CDR3 DNA reads TGCGCCAGCAGCCAGTGGACAGGGAGCTCCTACAATGAGCAGTTCTTC. Translating gives CASSQWTGSSYNEQFF.

This clonotype was counted only a few times. The chain links TRBV5-1 to TRBJ2-2, with 11 positions matching TRBD2. V shed 6 bases and J 4 bases; nucleotides not matched to a gene: 5. CDR1 and CDR2 from the germline V gene are SGHRS and YFSETQ. The CDR3 covers 15 residues. The CDR3 nucleotides are TGCGCCAGCACCCTAGCGGGAGGAGGCACCGGGGAGCTGTTTTTT. It yields the protein CASTLAGGGTGELFF.

This clonotype was detected many times. The J gene is TRBJ1-1, the V gene TRBV5-1, with D hard to call. Trimming left V 4 bases short and J 0 bases short, with 16 bases between. The germline gives CDR1 SGHRS, CDR2 YFSETQ. The CDR3 contains 16 residues. CDR3 residues: CASSSGPLQVNTEAFF. The CDR3 region has the DNA TGCGCCAGCAGCAGCGGGCCTCTCCAAGTGAACACTGAAGCTTTCTTT.

This clonotype has a count of ten or more. This chain links TRBV7-9 with TRBJ2-5; 9 nucleotides agree with TRBD2. The CDR3 is 17 amino acids. Germline V gene sequence: CDR1 SEHNR, CDR2 FQNEAQ (reference sequence). V shed 1 base and J 8 bases; nucleotides not matched to a gene: 14. Here the CDR3 reads CASSLGLTSGPPATQYF. Written as DNA, the CDR3 is TGTGCCAGCAGCTTAGGACTGACTAGCGGCCCACCGGCTACCCAGTACTTC.

In its sample, this clonotype was seen many times. V usage is TRBV15 and J usage is TRBJ2-5; D possibly uses TRBD1 or TRBD2 (5 bases each). Germline CDR1 and CDR2: LNHNV and YYDKDF (reference sequence). CDR3 length: 14 amino acids. Trimming stripped 5 bases from V and 5 bases from J, with 15 bases between. The CDR3 region is CATSGGYLLETQYF. Here the CDR3 DNA reads TGTGCCACCAGCGGGGGTTACCTGTTGGAGACCCAGTACTTC.

This clonotype is a singleton in its sample. The CDR3 nucleotides read TGTGCCAGCAGCTTAGGTGTAGCGGGAGGGGGGCAAGAGACCCAGTACTTC. Its translation: CASSLGVAGGGQETQYF. This chain uses TRBV11-2 with TRBJ2-5; 11 nucleotides line up with TRBD2. The germline V gene encodes CDR1 SGHAT and CDR2 FQNNGV. The CDR3 runs to 17 residues. The V gene end was trimmed by 1 base and the J gene end by 2 bases; junction bases not matched to a gene: 6.

This clonotype has only a few counts. This chain connects TRBV7-9 to TRBJ2-7; a weak D match, TRBD2 (6 bases). The CDR3 has 15 amino acids. Germline CDR1 SEHNR, CDR2 FQNEAQ (reference sequence). The V end was cut by 1 base, the J end by 1 base, with 11 bases between. The chain's CDR3 is CASSLEAGPSYEQYF. The CDR3 DNA reads TGTGCCAGCAGCTTAGAAGCGGGCCCATCCTACGAGCAGTACTTC.

This clonotype was found once. This clone may be a read error of a much larger clone one base away. The chain uses TRBV20-1 and TRBJ2-1; a possible D gene is TRBD2 (7 bases). The CDR3 spans 15 residues. Deletions cut 0 bases from V and 11 bases from J, with 20 bases between. Germline values: CDR1 DFQATT, CDR2 SNEGSKA (reference sequence). CDR3 sequence reads: CSARDPGTTGNKQFF. The CDR3 DNA reads TGCAGTGCTAGAGACCCTGGGACTACAGGGAATAAGCAGTTCTTC.

V is TRBV27 and J is TRBJ1-5; 10 nucleotides match TRBD1. V trimming: 2 bases; J trimming: 3 bases; junction bases outside the gene matches: 4. CDR3 length: 16 amino acids. Germline V gene sequence: CDR1 MNHEY, CDR2 SMNVEV (reference sequence). The CDR3 nucleotides read TGTGCCAGCAGTTTAGGACAGGGGGGGGACAATCAGCCCCAGCATTTT. This translates into CASSLGQGGDNQPQHF.